A selection of T cell receptor beta chains follows, all from one sample in a study of cytomegalovirus exposure and HLA in healthy donors. Generated by immunoSEQ multiplex PCR, the TCRdb table keeps only in-frame clones and is missing some. The top ten hold approximately 3.8% of the sample, which has some 210,000 clones, around four fifths seen once. The material sequenced was PBMCs. The source of these receptors is a male donor in good health and CMV-seronegative. CDR3s include the opening cysteine and the closing phenylalanine or tryptophan. Fields, in order: J gene, clone size, D gene, CDR3 length, V gene, CDR3 protein, CDR3 DNA. A D gene is named only where the DNA matches it firmly. A row's size may be missing; if present it is once, few, many or a size class.

TRBJ2-7 few TRBD1 13 TRBV29-1 CSVGGQGQYEQYF TGCAGCGTTGGAGGACAGGGGCAATACGAGCAGTACTTC
TRBJ2-1 few TRBD1 15 TRBV6-5 CASSPGTGLYNEQFF TGTGCCAGCAGCCCGGGGACAGGGCTCTACAATGAGCAGTTCTTC
TRBJ1-4 - - 13 TRBV7-8 CASSPRVEEKLFF TGTGCCAGCAGCCCACGCGTGGAGGAAAAACTGTTTTTT
TRBJ2-5 once TRBD2 16 TRBV29-1 CSVGGRSGRRAETQYF TGCAGCGTCGGGGGGCGTAGCGGGAGAAGGGCGGAGACCCAGTACTTC
TRBJ2-7 - - 11 TRBV28 CASSIPYEQYF TGTGCCAGCAGTATCCCTTACGAGCAGTACTTC
TRBJ2-1 - TRBD2 16 TRBV5-4 CASRTIAGGVWDEQFF TGTGCCAGCAGAACTATAGCGGGAGGGGTGTGGGATGAGCAGTTCTTC
TRBJ1-2 - TRBD1 13 TRBV28 CASRETGSGGYTF TGTGCCAGCAGAGAGACAGGGTCAGGTGGCTACACCTTC
TRBJ2-5 - - 14 TRBV7-7 CASSLAGEGETQYF TGTGCCAGCAGCTTAGCGGGAGAGGGAGAGACCCAGTACTTC
TRBJ2-1 - - 11 TRBV6-5 CASKGVNEQFF TGTGCCAGCAAGGGGGTCAATGAGCAGTTCTTC
TRBJ1-5 - - 14 TRBV19 CASILQGTNQPQHF TGTGCCAGTATCCTTCAGGGAACAAATCAGCCCCAGCATTTT
TRBJ2-7 - TRBD1 13 TRBV7-9 CASSRTGGNEQYF TGTGCCAGCAGCCGGACAGGGGGGAACGAGCAGTACTTC
TRBJ1-3 - - 14 TRBV2 CASSGRLSGNTIYF TGTGCCAGCAGTGGTAGACTCTCTGGAAACACCATATATTTT
TRBJ2-7 few - 15 TRBV6-5 CASSYSGDGGYEQYF TGTGCCAGCAGTTACTCGGGAGACGGGGGCTACGAGCAGTACTTC
TRBJ2-7 - - 12 TRBV19 CASGDGSYEQYF TGTGCCAGTGGAGACGGGTCCTACGAGCAGTACTTC
TRBJ2-3 - TRBD1 15 TRBV6-5 CASSQQGWSTDTQYF TGTGCCAGCAGTCAACAGGGGTGGAGCACAGATACGCAGTATTTT
TRBJ2-7 few - 12 TRBV5-6 CASRVSVHEQYF TGTGCCAGCAGGGTTAGTGTGCACGAGCAGTACTTC
TRBJ1-4 - - 15 TRBV7-9 CSSTPGGGVDEKLFF TGTTCCAGCACCCCCGGGGGAGGGGTTGATGAAAAACTGTTTTTT
TRBJ1-5 - - 15 TRBV15 CATSRDKGLAQPQHF TGTGCCACCAGCAGAGATAAGGGGCTTGCACAGCCCCAGCATTTT
TRBJ2-1 - TRBD1 14 TRBV30 CAWSATGGKNEQFF TGTGCCTGGAGTGCGACAGGGGGCAAAAATGAGCAGTTCTTC
TRBJ2-7 - TRBD2 15 TRBV15 CATSREAGGQYEQYF TGTGCCACCAGCAGAGAAGCGGGAGGGCAGTACGAGCAGTACTTC
TRBJ1-2 - - 12 TRBV19 CASERTGSGYTF TGTGCCAGTGAACGCACAGGGTCTGGCTACACCTTC